Listed here are 16 T cell receptor beta chains from one sample, sequenced in a study of blood T cell repertoires in COVID-19. Using immunoSEQ multiplex PCR, the repertoire was profiled, and TCRdb retains in-frame clones only, with some absent. Among over 400,000 clones listed, more than 85% were seen once. The material sequenced was PBMCs or T cells enriched from blood (not recorded which). The receptors derive from a woman aged 55 to 70 who had recovered from COVID-19.

The chain joins TRBV10-3 to TRBJ1-6, with 7 bases lining up with TRBD1. The V gene end was trimmed by 3 bases and the J gene end by 7 bases; junction bases not matched to a gene: 6. This CDR3 comprises 15 residues. Germline CDR1 and CDR2: ENHRY and SYGVKD. CDR3 nucleotide sequence: TGTGCCATCAGTGAAGACAGGGTCGAGAATTCACCCCTCCACTTT. As protein: CAISEDRVENSPLHF.

The rearrangement uses TRBV19 and TRBJ1-1; the match to TRBD1 covers 10 bases. The CDR3 consists of 15 residues. Trimming at V came to 5 bases and at J to 4 bases, leaving 7 bases not matched to a gene. Germline V CDR1 and CDR2: LNHDA, SQIVND (reference sequence). CDR3 amino acids: CASSWQDRGGTEAFF. In nucleotides, the CDR3 is TGTGCCAGTAGTTGGCAGGACAGGGGGGGCACTGAAGCTTTCTTT.

The J gene is TRBJ1-6, the V gene TRBV6-5; possibly TRBD1 for D (5 bases). Germline V gene sequence: CDR1 MNHEY, CDR2 SVGAGI. The CDR3 spans 16 residues. V lost 0 bases and J lost 7, with 13 bases in between. The CDR3 spells CASSYSIIGGNSPLHF. CDR3 DNA sequence: TGTGCCAGCAGTTACTCGATTATTGGGGGGAATTCACCCCTCCACTTT.

The chain joins TRBV14 to TRBJ1-5; TRBD1 matches at 7 bases. Per the germline V gene, CDR1 is SGHDN and CDR2 is FVKESK. CDR3 length: 13 residues. The trim removed 5 bases at V and 5 bases at J, leaving 3 bases unmatched. As DNA, the CDR3 is TGTGCCAGCAGCGGGACAGCTGATCAGCCCCAGCATTTT. This codes for CASSGTADQPQHF. The whole variable domain, filled in from reference TRBV14 and TRBJ1-5, reads EAGVTQFPSHSVIEKGQTVTLRCDPISGHDNLYWYRRVMGKEIKFLLHFVKESKQDESGMPNNRFLAERTGGTYSTLKVQPAELEDSGVYFCASSGTADQPQHFGDGTRLSIL.

This clone was found a few times. This chain links TRBV7-2 with TRBJ1-3; 7 positions match TRBD1. The V gene's germline CDR1 is SGHTA and CDR2 FQGNSA. The CDR3 has 16 amino acids. J was trimmed by 2 bases and V by 2 bases; bases with no gene match: 6. The CDR3 nucleotides are TGTGCCAGCAGCTTATTTAGCCAGGGGGCTGGAAACACCATATATTTT. Translation: CASSLFSQGAGNTIYF.

This clone was seen a single time. The genes are TRBV3-1 (or the pseudogene TRBV3-2) and TRBJ2-3; 10 nucleotides line up with TRBD2. This CDR3 is built from 14 residues. Germline trimming cut 5 bases from V and 14 bases from J; bases unmatched to any gene: 13. CDR1 LGHDT and CDR2 YNNKEL come from the germline V gene (reference sequence). The CDR3 DNA sequence: TGTGCCAGCAGCGCCGGAACTAGCGGGGACCCAGGGTATTTT. Translated, it gives CASSAGTSGDPGYF.

The chain combines TRBV5-6 with TRBJ1-2; the D gene is possibly TRBD1 (6 bases). V gave up 1 base and J gave up 7 bases, with 14 bases separating them. The CDR3 extends over 14 amino acids. From germline, CDR1 is SGHDT and CDR2 YYEEEE. CDR3 protein: CASSLYEAGAGYTF. The CDR3, as DNA: TGTGCCAGCAGCTTGTATGAGGCGGGGGCTGGCTACACCTTC.

A few counts support this clone. In DNA form, the CDR3 reads TGTGCCAGCAGCGTTCGGGAGTTTAACACCGGGGAGCTGTTTTTT. It codes for CASSVREFNTGELFF. J is TRBJ2-2 and V is TRBV9; possible D gene TRBD2, 6 bases. The CDR3 has 15 amino acids. Germline CDR1 and CDR2: SGDLS and YYNGEE. Between the trimmed V and J ends, which lost 2 bases and 2 bases, there was a span of 10 bases. The full variable domain, completed using reference TRBV9 and TRBJ2-2, is DSGVTQTPKHLITATGQRVTLRCSPRSGDLSVYWYQQSLDQGLQFLIQYYNGEERAKGNILERFSAQQFPDLHSELNLSSLELGDSALYFCASSVREFNTGELFFGEGSRLTVL.

To note about this clone: Additional DNA sequences in this sample encode the identical CDR3. The rearrangement links TRBV10-2 to TRBJ1-1; TRBD1 is a possible D gene (5 bases). Germline-derived CDR1 and CDR2 are WSHSY and SAAADI. The CDR3 spans 13 residues. The V end was cut by 4 bases, the J end by 0 bases, with 6 bases between. CDR3 coding DNA: TGCGCCAGCAGTGGGGGGGTGAACACTGAAGCTTTCTTT. Its protein product is CASSGGVNTEAFF.

The CDR3 protein is CASSRDSSSYNSPLHF. Here the CDR3 DNA reads TGCGCCAGCAGCCGGGACAGTAGCTCCTATAATTCACCCCTCCACTTT. The V call is TRBV5-1, the J call TRBJ1-6; 7 bases match TRBD1. The CDR3 length is 16 residues. Germline loops: CDR1 SGHRS, CDR2 YFSETQ. With 4 bases clipped from V and 0 bases from J, the junction kept 4 bases outside the gene matches.

Comment on this clone: The same CDR3 also results from other DNA sequences found in this sample. This chain joins TRBV18 and TRBJ1-6, with D perhaps matching TRBD1 (5 bases). V lost 2 bases to trimming and J lost 7 bases, with 6 bases between them. Germline V gene data show CDR1 as KGHSH and CDR2 as LQKENI. The CDR3 contains 13 residues. CDR3 in DNA: TGTGCCAGCTCACCAGGGGCCAATTCACCCCTCCACTTT. This translates into CASSPGANSPLHF.

This chain connects TRBV5-4 to TRBJ1-5; no definite D call. The CDR3 extends over 15 amino acids. Germline CDR1 reads SGHNT; CDR2 reads YYREEE (reference sequence). Trimming cost V 2 bases and J 2 bases, with 11 bases left between them. The DNA for the CDR3 is TGTGCCAGCAGCTTTCTCCGGAGGGGCAATCAGCCCCAGCATTTT. This gives the protein CASSFLRRGNQPQHF.

The chain uses TRBV6-6 and TRBJ1-1; D might be TRBD1 (6 bases). Trimming removed 0 bases from V and 1 base from J, with 12 bases in between. Germline assignment: CDR1 MNHNY and CDR2 SVGAGI (reference sequence). The CDR3 sequence is 16 residues long. The CDR3 loop reads CASSYSRQAKNTEAFF. CDR3 coding DNA: TGTGCCAGCAGTTACTCGAGACAGGCTAAGAACACTGAAGCTTTCTTT.

The chain recombines TRBV6-5 with TRBJ2-7; 8 nucleotides match TRBD1. Germline CDR1 and CDR2: MNHEY and SVGAGI. The J segment lost 3 bases and the V segment lost 7 bases, leaving 5 bases of the junction unmatched. The CDR3 runs to 13 residues. The CDR3 DNA reads as TGTGCCAGCACGGACAGGGTCAACTACGAGCAGTACTTC. The encoded protein is CASTDRVNYEQYF.

The gene calls are TRBV6-5 and TRBJ1-2; TRBD1 matches 8 bases. Per germline, CDR1 MNHEY and CDR2 SVGAGI. V lost 10 bases to trimming and J lost 1 base; unmatched junction nucleotides: 11. The CDR3 loop spans 15 amino acids. The CDR3 loop is CATEGQAAINYGYTF. In DNA form, the CDR3 reads TGTGCCACTGAGGGACAGGCGGCAATTAACTATGGCTACACCTTC.

The chain couples TRBV6-2 or TRBV6-3 to TRBJ2-2, with TRBD2 matching 9 bases. Germline V gives CDR1 MNHEY, CDR2 SVGEGT. V gave up 2 bases and J gave up 7 bases; unmatched junction bases: 8. The CDR3 runs to 16 residues. The CDR3 nucleotides are TGTGCCAGCAGTTACGTCGCTAGCGGGGATGGCGGGGAGCTGTTTTTT. Amino acid sequence: CASSYVASGDGGELFF.